The T cell receptor (beta chain) under discussion was sequenced for a study of radiation and T cells in renal cell carcinoma. Clones were read by immunoSEQ multiplex PCR, and TCRdb kept only the in-frame ones, dropping some. The sample gives roughly 75,000 clones, 82% of which show up once; about 6% is in the top ten. Germline CDR1 and CDR2: SEHNR and FQNEAQ (reference sequence). The CDR3 has 17 amino acids. After removal of 3 bases from V and 4 bases from J, the junction contained 13 bases not matched to a gene. Stated time point: blood 2 weeks post-SBRT. As for treatment: 15 Gy SBRT to primary tumor, nephrectomy 4 weeks later. After SBRT, blood was collected at 2 and 4 weeks, plus baseline.

Material: blood, obtained from a patient whose treatment included radiotherapy and nephrectomy. J is TRBJ1-2 and V is TRBV7-9; 8 bases line up with TRBD1. The sequence was obtained from a man in his fifties or sixties with renal cell carcinoma. CDR3 nucleotides: TGTGCCAGCAGCTTCCTGGTGACAGGGGATTTAGGCTATGGCTACACCTTC. Protein: CASSFLVTGDLGYGYTF. The full variable domain, completed using reference TRBV7-9 and TRBJ1-2, is DTGVSQNPRHKITKRGQNVTFRCDPISEHNRLYWYRQTLGQGPEFLTYFQNEAQLEKSRLLSDRFSAERPKGSFSTLEIQRTEQGDSAMYLCASSFLVTGDLGYGYTFGSGTRLTVV.